This T cell receptor beta chain was profiled in a study of beta chain features in type 1 diabetes (dated by TCRdb to the late 2010s). In the study overall: No differences in mean age, gender distribution, total cell number or subset yield were found between patients and healthy donors. In the study, TCRB repertoires of sorted circulating CD4+ T cell subsets from recently diagnosed type 1 diabetes patients were compared with those of matched healthy donors. Across all samples, fewer than 130 million sorted cells were examined, and cell number per subset correlated strongly with RNA yield. Naive and central memory subsets were obtained from all 30 or so donors, but regulatory and stem cell-like memory subsets were isolated from only 8 patients and roughly eight healthy donors. Overall study outcomes, separate from this receptor: Type 1 diabetes patients showed a moderate but significant shortening of TCRB CDR3 length in all four CD4+ subsets. Because the HLA sub-analyses included only small numbers of individuals, any influence of HLA type on TCRB rearrangement was left unresolved. Fewer insertions and more nucleotide deletions at VDJ recombination sites were observed in patients with type 1 diabetes, implying thymic rearrangement abnormalities. Because cDNA rather than genomic DNA was sequenced, highly expressing activated cells could have been over-represented, although no difference in activation and CD3 levels was found between groups. Naive, central memory and regulatory TCRB repertoires appeared to be more alike among patients than among healthy donors. Shorter templates might be favored by PCR, yet because patient and control samples were amplified and corrected together, any such skew would affect both groups equally.

Of note for this clone: Its recognized antigen is unknown. One base away there is no much larger clone; base qualities are not given.

V is cut by 7 bases and J by 3 bases, and the space between the germline ends is 15 bases. The CDR3 numbers 14 residues from cysteine through phenylalanine. Only the CDR3 portion is preserved as DNA: 42 bases, with reading frame beginning at the first base. The germline V gene supplies CDR1 MDHEN and CDR2 SYDVKM. Each donor gave one peripheral blood draw, averaging roughly 100 mL, which was collected into heparinised tubes. A BD FACSAria II was used to sort naive, central memory, regulatory and stem cell-like memory CD4+ T cells with a panel that included CD45RO, CCR7, CD25, CD127, CD95 and CD27. All sorted populations exceeded 95% purity. Right away, PBMCs were isolated by Lymphoprep density gradient centrifugation and were stained directly, with no culture step. So that batch effects would be minimized, each experiment stained and sorted samples in pairs, pairing one healthy donor with one patient.

The entire isolated RNA was reverse transcribed using the High Capacity cDNA Reverse Transcription Kit, and thus expressed TCRB transcripts were sequenced. Naive, central memory and regulatory T cell samples underwent deep immunoSEQ sequencing, averaging roughly 3.4 million total reads per sample. Sorted cells were lysed in RLT buffer, and RNA was extracted using DNase-treated RNeasy Micro or Mini kits according to cell number. Each cell subset was processed separately to prevent cross-contamination, with patient and healthy donor samples processed together. The immunoSEQ multiplex PCR was used to amplify TCRB sequences from cDNA, yielding 87-bp fragments that span the CDR3 region. Sequencing of the amplicons was done on the Illumina HiSeq platform. On the study's bioinformatics: PCR bias was computationally corrected using synthetic template baselines, reads within Hamming distance 2 were collapsed, and singletons that could not be merged were discarded. Reads were aligned to IMGT to assign V, D and J genes, CDR3 length, and insertions or deletions at six rearrangement sites. Within each subset, clonotype counts were normalized to sorted cell number, and only after that were true diversity and Gini coefficients computed with the tcR R package. The overlap coefficient, calculated on TCRB nucleotide sequences, was used to measure repertoire sharing. Out-of-frame TCRB sequences from naive cells were analyzed to stand in for the pre-selection repertoire. TCRdb provides this immuneACCESS table in a form limited to in-frame rearrangements. Some clones are lacking; in checked studies, under half of them reflect an unresolved V gene, and why the rest are absent is not known. V and J calls and clone size are as listed in that table; D and trimming were resolved from the DNA. Counted in this sample were 680,000 or so clones; about an eighth of them appeared once. The top ten hold less than 0.025% of the sample.

Recombination joined TRBV28 with TRBJ1-2; a tentative D match to TRBD1 spans 5 bases. The TCR originated in a man between 18 and 35 years old with type 1 diabetes. The sample consisted of naive CD4+ T cells from blood. Reading the label with the study, this specimen's cell subset or site is: true naive CD4+ T cells. The CDR3 in this case is CASTNRRGDYGYTF. The bases read TGTGCCAGCACCAACCGTCGGGGGGACTATGGCTACACCTTC.